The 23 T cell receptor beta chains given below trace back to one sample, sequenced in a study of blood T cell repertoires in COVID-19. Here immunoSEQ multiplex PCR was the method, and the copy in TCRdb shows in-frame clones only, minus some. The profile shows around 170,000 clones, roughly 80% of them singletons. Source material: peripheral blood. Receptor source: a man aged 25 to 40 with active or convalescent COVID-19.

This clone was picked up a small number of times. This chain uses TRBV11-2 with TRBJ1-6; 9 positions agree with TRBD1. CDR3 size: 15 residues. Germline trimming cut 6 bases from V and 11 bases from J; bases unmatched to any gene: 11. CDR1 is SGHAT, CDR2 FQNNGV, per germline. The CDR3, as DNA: TGTGCCAGCAGACCAGGACAGGGGTGGTGGCCACCCCTCCACTTT. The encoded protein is CASRPGQGWWPPLHF.

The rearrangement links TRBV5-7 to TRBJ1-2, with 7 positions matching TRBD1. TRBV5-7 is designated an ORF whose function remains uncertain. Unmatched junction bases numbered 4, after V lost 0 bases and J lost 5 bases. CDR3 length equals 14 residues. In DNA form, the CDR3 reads TGTGCCAGCAGCTTGGATGGGACAGAGTATGGCTACACCTTC. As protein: CASSLDGTEYGYTF.

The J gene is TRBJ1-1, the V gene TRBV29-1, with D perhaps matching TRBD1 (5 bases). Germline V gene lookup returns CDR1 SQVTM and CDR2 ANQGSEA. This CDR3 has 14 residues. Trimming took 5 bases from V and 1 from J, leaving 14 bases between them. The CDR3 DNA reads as TGCAGCGTTCCCCAGGGTGGTTCGAACACTGAAGCTTTCTTT. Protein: CSVPQGGSNTEAFF.

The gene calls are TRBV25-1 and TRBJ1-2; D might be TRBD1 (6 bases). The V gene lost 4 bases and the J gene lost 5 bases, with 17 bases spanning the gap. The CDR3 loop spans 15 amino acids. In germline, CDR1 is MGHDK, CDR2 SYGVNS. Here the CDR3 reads CASSVATGQGYGYTF. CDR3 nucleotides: TGTGCCAGCAGTGTAGCTACAGGGCAGGGGTATGGCTACACCTTC.

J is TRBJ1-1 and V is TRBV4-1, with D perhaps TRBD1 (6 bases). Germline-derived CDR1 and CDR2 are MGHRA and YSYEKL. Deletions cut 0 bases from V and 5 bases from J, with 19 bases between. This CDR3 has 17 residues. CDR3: CASSQDKYESGVTEAFF. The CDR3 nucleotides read TGCGCCAGCAGCCAAGACAAGTACGAATCAGGGGTTACTGAAGCTTTCTTT.

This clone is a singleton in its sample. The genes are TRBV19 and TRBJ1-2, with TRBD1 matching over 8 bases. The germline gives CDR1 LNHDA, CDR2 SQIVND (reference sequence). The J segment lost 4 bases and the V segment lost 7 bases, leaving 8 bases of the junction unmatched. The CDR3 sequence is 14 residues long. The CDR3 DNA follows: TGTGCCAGTACTTACACCGGACAGGGCTATGGCTACACCTTC. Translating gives CASTYTGQGYGYTF.

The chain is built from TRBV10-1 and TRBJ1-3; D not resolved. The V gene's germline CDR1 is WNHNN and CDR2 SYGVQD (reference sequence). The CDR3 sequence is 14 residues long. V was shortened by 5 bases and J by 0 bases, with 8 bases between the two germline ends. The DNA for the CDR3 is TGCGCCAGCAGTCCCGGGTTCTCTGGAAACACCATATATTTT. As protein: CASSPGFSGNTIYF.

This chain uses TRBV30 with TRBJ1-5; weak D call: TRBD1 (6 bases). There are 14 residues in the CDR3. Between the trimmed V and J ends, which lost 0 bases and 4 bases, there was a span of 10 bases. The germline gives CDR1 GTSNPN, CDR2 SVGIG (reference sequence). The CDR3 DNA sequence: TGTGCCTGGAGTGTCGGCCAGGGGAATCAGCCCCAGCATTTT. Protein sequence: CAWSVGQGNQPQHF.

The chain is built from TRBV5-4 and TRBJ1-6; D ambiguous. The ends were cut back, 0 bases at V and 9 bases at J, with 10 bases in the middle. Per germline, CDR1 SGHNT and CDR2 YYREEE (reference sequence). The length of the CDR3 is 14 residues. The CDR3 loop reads CASSLDPPVSPLHF. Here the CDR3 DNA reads TGTGCCAGCAGCTTGGATCCCCCGGTTTCACCCCTCCACTTT.

CDR3 in DNA: TGTGCCAGCAGTGAAAGAGAGGCAGTTGAAGCTTTCTTT. It specifies CASSEREAVEAFF. The V gene is TRBV6-1, the J gene TRBJ1-1; D is undetermined. V was trimmed by 2 bases and J by 7 bases, leaving 11 bases between them. The CDR3 has 13 amino acids. Germline loops: CDR1 MNHNS, CDR2 SASEGT.

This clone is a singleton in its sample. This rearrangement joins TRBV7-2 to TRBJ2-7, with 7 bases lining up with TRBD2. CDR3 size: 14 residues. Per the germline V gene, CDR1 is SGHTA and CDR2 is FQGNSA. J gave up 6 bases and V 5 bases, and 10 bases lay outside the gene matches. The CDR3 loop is CASSPREGVGEQYF. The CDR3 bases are TGTGCCAGCAGCCCCAGGGAGGGCGTGGGCGAGCAGTACTTC.

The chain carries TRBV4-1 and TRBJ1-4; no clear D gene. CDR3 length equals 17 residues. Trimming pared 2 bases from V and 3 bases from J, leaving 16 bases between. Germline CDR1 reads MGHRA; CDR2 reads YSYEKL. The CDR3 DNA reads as TGCGCCAGCAGCCAAACCCAGGACCGCGGGGCTAATGAAAAACTGTTTTTT. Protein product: CASSQTQDRGANEKLFF.

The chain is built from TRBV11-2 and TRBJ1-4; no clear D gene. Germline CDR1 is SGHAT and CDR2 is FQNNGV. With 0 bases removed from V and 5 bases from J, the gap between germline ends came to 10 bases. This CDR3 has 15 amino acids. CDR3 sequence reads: CASSLEYGINEKLFF. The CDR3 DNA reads TGTGCCAGCAGCTTAGAATACGGGATAAATGAAAAACTGTTTTTT.

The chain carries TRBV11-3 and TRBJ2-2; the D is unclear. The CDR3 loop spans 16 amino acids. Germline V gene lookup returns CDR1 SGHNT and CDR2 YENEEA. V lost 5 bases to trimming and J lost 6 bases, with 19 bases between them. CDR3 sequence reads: CASSPELRSEAGELFF. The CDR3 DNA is TGTGCCAGCAGCCCCGAATTGAGGTCAGAGGCCGGGGAGCTGTTTTTT. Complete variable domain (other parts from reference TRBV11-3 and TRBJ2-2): EAGVVQSPRYKIIEKKQPVAFWCNPISGHNTLYWYLQNLGQGPELLIRYENEEAVDDSQLPKDRFSAERLKGVDSTLKIQPAELGDSAVYLCASSPELRSEAGELFFGEGSRLTVL.

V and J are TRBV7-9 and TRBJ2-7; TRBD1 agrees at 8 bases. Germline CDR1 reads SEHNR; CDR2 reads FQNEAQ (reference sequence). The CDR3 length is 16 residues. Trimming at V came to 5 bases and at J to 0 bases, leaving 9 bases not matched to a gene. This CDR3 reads CASSPTGEFGSYEQYF. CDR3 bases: TGTGCCAGCAGCCCGACAGGGGAATTCGGCTCCTACGAGCAGTACTTC.

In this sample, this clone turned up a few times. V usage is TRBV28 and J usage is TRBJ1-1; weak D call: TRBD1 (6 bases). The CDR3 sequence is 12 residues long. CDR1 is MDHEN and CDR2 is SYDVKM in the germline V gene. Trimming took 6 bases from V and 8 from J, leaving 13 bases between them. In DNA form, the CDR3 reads TGTGCCAGCAGGATCGGGACAACGGAAGCTTTCTTT. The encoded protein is CASRIGTTEAFF.

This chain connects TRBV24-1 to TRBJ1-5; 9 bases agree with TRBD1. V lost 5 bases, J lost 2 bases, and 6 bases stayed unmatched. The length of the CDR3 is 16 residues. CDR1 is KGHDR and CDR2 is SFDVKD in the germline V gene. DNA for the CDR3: TGTGCCACCAGTGCCGCGACAGGGGGAGGCAATCAGCCCCAGCATTTT. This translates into CATSAATGGGNQPQHF.

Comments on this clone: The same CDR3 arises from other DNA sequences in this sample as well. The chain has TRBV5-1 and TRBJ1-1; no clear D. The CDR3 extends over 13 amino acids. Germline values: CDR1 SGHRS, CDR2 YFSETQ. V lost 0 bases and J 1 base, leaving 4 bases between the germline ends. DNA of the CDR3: TGCGCCAGCAGCTTGGCCCAGAACACTGAAGCTTTCTTT. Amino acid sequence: CASSLAQNTEAFF.

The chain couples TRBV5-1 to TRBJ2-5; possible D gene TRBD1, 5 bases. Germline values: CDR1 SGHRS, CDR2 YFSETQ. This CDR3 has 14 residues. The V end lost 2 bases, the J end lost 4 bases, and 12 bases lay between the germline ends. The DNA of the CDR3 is TGCGCCAGCAGCTTCCAGGGCCAAGCAGAGACCCAGTACTTC. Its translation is CASSFQGQAETQYF.

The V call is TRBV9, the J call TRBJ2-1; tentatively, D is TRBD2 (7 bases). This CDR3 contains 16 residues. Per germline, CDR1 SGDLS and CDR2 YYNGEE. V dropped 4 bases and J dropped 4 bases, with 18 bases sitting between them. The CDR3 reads CASSPREGGGYNEQFF. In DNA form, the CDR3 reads TGTGCCAGCAGCCCCCGTGAGGGAGGGGGGTACAATGAGCAGTTCTTC.

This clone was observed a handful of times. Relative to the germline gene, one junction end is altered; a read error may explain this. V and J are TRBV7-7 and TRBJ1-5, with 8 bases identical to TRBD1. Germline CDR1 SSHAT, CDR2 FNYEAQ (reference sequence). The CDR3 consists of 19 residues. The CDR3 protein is CASSLRDRGRAHSNQPQHF. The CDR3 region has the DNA TGTGCTAGCAGCTTAAGAGACAGGGGACGAGCCCACAGCAATCAGCCCCAGCATTTT. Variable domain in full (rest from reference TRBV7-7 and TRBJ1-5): GAGVSQSPRYKVTKRGQDVTLRCDPISSHATLYWYQQALGQGPEFLTYFNYEAQPDKSGLPSDRFSAERPEGSISTLTIQRTEQRDSAMYRCASSLRDRGRAHSNQPQHFGDGTRLSIL.

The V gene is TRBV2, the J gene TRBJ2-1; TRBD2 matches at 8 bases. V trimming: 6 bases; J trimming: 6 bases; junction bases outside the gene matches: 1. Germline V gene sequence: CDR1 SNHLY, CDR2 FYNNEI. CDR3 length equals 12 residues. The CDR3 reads CASRREANEQFF. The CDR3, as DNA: TGTGCCAGCAGGCGGGAGGCCAATGAGCAGTTCTTC.

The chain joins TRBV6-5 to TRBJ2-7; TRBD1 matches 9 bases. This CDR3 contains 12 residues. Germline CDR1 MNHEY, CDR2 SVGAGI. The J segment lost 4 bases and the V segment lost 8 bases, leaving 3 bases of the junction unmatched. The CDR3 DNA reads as TGTGCCAGCCAAGGACAGGGGTACGAGCAGTACGTC. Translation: CASQGQGYEQYV.